This T cell receptor (beta chain) was sequenced for a study of early T cells in non-severe SARS-CoV-2 infection. This clonotype occurred many times. TCRdb reprocessed the 5' RACE reads with MiXCR, giving one entry per CDR3 protein. Here the sample spans 75,000 to 100,000 distinct CDR3 sequences, 14% to 15% being singletons. Sequencing was done on a sample of whole blood. This clonotype was sampled from an adult who was a healthcare worker with PCR-confirmed SARS-CoV-2 infection or an uninfected control (not recorded which).

The CDR3 loop is CASSLSAGYEQYF. The CDR3 DNA reads as TGTGCCAGCAGCTTATCCGCGGGGTACGAGCAGTACTTC. This rearrangement joins TRBV7-2 to TRBJ2-7; a weak D match, TRBD2 (6 bases). Trimming took 2 bases from V and 4 from J, leaving 9 bases between them. The CDR3 runs to 13 residues. Looked up from germline, CDR1 is SGHTA and CDR2 is FQGNSA.